This passage covers 25 T cell receptor beta chains from one sample sequenced in a study of blood T cell repertoires in COVID-19. Profiled with immunoSEQ multiplex PCR; TCRdb holds only in-frame clones, not every one. The table has over 200,000 clones, roughly 88% seen once; the top ten hold approximately 2%. The sequenced sample was peripheral blood. The receptors stem from a man in his thirties or forties who had recovered from COVID-19.

This clone has a single count. The J gene is TRBJ2-3, the V gene TRBV29-1, with 10 bases lining up with TRBD2. This CDR3 comprises 17 residues. The germline gives CDR1 SQVTM, CDR2 ANQGSEA. The V and J ends lost 5 bases and 4 bases, in that order; junction bases with no gene match: 15. The CDR3: CSVPYPQTSGLPDTQYF. Here the CDR3 DNA reads TGCAGCGTTCCATACCCTCAGACTAGCGGGCTACCAGATACGCAGTATTTT.

V is TRBV30 and J is TRBJ1-2; TRBD1 agrees at 9 bases. The trim removed 1 base at V and 4 bases at J, leaving 4 bases unmatched. This CDR3 comprises 14 residues. Germline V lookup: CDR1 GTSNPN, CDR2 SVGIG (reference sequence). The CDR3 spells CAWSGDRDIYGYTF. The CDR3 nucleotides are TGTGCCTGGAGTGGGGACAGGGACATCTATGGCTACACCTTC.

The chain links TRBV9 to TRBJ2-3, with unresolved D. Per germline, CDR1 SGDLS and CDR2 YYNGEE. Trimming removed 7 bases at V and 6 bases at J, with 9 bases between. The CDR3 has 11 residues. CDR3 amino acids: CASSSFDTQYF. In nucleotides, the CDR3 is TGTGCCAGCTCTTCTTTCGATACGCAGTATTTT. Supplemented by reference TRBV9 and TRBJ2-3, the full variable domain reads DSGVTQTPKHLITATGQRVTLRCSPRSGDLSVYWYQQSLDQGLQFLIQYYNGEERAKGNILERFSAQQFPDLHSELNLSSLELGDSALYFCASSSFDTQYFGPGTRLTVL.

The J gene is TRBJ1-2, the V gene TRBV5-4; D remains unclear. Germline V CDR1 and CDR2: SGHNT, YYREEE (reference sequence). CDR3 length: 14 residues. V lost 0 bases to trimming and J lost 3 bases, with 9 bases between them. The CDR3 DNA reads as TGTGCCAGCAGCTTGGGAGTAAGAGACTATGGCTACACCTTC. Amino acids: CASSLGVRDYGYTF.

The chain is built from TRBV2 and TRBJ2-1; TRBD1 matches at 10 bases. The CDR3 runs 13 residues. Germline-derived CDR1 and CDR2 are SNHLY and FYNNEI. The J segment lost 6 bases and the V segment lost 8 bases, leaving 4 bases of the junction unmatched. The CDR3 region has the DNA TGTGCCAGCTCGGGACAGGGGCGCAATGAGCAGTTCTTC. Protein product: CASSGQGRNEQFF.

The chain uses TRBV7-9 and TRBJ1-2; D possibly corresponds to TRBD1 (5 bases). Trimming shortened V by 2 bases and J by 3 bases, and 13 bases separated the two germline ends. The germline V gene encodes CDR1 SEHNR and CDR2 FQNEAQ (reference sequence). This CDR3 comprises 15 residues. The CDR3 loop is CASSLLWAGDYGYTF. The CDR3 bases are TGTGCCAGCAGCTTATTATGGGCGGGGGACTATGGCTACACCTTC.

The chain employs TRBV5-1 and TRBJ1-2; 7 nucleotides match TRBD1. Germline CDR1 reads SGHRS; CDR2 reads YFSETQ. With 4 bases clipped from V and 8 bases from J, the junction kept 17 bases outside the gene matches. There are 16 residues in the CDR3. CDR3 DNA: TGCGCCAGCAGCCAGGAGACAGGGCGATATGAACGGGGCTACACCTTC. It codes for CASSQETGRYERGYTF.

This clone showed up just once. This chain joins TRBV6-5 and TRBJ2-1; possibly TRBD1 for D (5 bases). Germline CDR1 MNHEY, CDR2 SVGAGI. V shed 4 bases and J shed 8 bases, with 15 bases lying between them. The CDR3 runs 14 residues. The CDR3: CASSSGPGPYEQFF. In DNA form, the CDR3 reads TGTGCCAGCAGTTCAGGGCCAGGGCCCTATGAGCAGTTCTTC.

The rearrangement links TRBV19 to TRBJ2-3; TRBD2 matches 8 bases. Germline values: CDR1 LNHDA, CDR2 SQIVND (reference sequence). The CDR3 runs 17 residues. The J segment lost 6 bases and the V segment lost 3 bases, leaving 14 bases of the junction unmatched. As DNA, the CDR3 is TGTGCCAGTAGTATCCGTCACCGGGGGGGCCAGGGTGATACGCAGTATTTT. Translating gives CASSIRHRGGQGDTQYF.

The gene calls are TRBV24-1 and TRBJ1-2, with 7 bases fitting TRBD1. CDR3 length: 19 residues. The V and J ends lost 8 bases and 4 bases, in that order; junction bases with no gene match: 24. Germline CDR1 is KGHDR and CDR2 is SFDVKD. The CDR3 sequence: CATNWIVETGMGPGYGYTF. DNA for the CDR3: TGTGCCACCAACTGGATTGTAGAGACAGGGATGGGACCTGGCTATGGCTACACCTTC.

The rearrangement joins TRBV28 to TRBJ2-7; D is uncertain. The V end lost 4 bases, the J end lost 0 bases, and 7 bases lay between the germline ends. CDR1 and CDR2 (germline): MDHEN, SYDVKM. This CDR3 is 13 amino acids long. The CDR3 here is CASSYPHSYEQYF. Written as DNA, the CDR3 is TGTGCCAGCAGTTACCCACACTCCTACGAGCAGTACTTC.

The chain joins TRBV27 to TRBJ2-1; 12 nucleotides match TRBD2. CDR3 length: 14 amino acids. Trimming took 4 bases from V and 13 from J; bases not matched to a gene: 8. In germline, CDR1 is MNHEY, CDR2 SMNVEV (reference sequence). The CDR3 spells CASSSPTSGGTQFF. CDR3 coding DNA: TGTGCCAGCAGTTCCCCAACTAGCGGGGGGACACAGTTCTTC.

This chain joins TRBV6-5 and TRBJ1-6, with TRBD1 identical over 8 bases. The CDR3 loop spans 15 amino acids. Germline loops: CDR1 MNHEY, CDR2 SVGAGI. V was clipped by 2 bases and J by 5 bases; unmatched bases: 2. In DNA form, the CDR3 reads TGTGCCAGCAGTTACGGGACAGGAGATAATTCACCCCTCCACTTT. Amino acid sequence: CASSYGTGDNSPLHF.

J is TRBJ1-1 and V is TRBV7-8; D is ambiguous. Germline loops: CDR1 SGHVS, CDR2 FQNEAQ. The V end was cut by 3 bases, the J end by 1 base, with 12 bases between. This CDR3 is built from 15 residues. Here the CDR3 DNA reads TGTGCCAGCAGCTTTCCGGTGGGCTCGAACACTGAAGCTTTCTTT. Translating it yields CASSFPVGSNTEAFF.

This chain uses TRBV9 with TRBJ1-5, with 9 bases aligning to TRBD1. This CDR3 has 14 amino acids. Germline V CDR1 and CDR2: SGDLS, YYNGEE. Trimming took 6 bases from V and 8 from J; bases not matched to a gene: 9. The CDR3 DNA follows: TGTGCCAGCAACCGGGACAGGGTAATAGAGCCCCAGCATTTT. It yields the protein CASNRDRVIEPQHF.

The rearrangement joins TRBV2 to TRBJ2-5; no clear D gene. V was clipped by 7 bases and J by 2 bases, with 11 bases between them. CDR3 size: 13 residues. The germline gives CDR1 SNHLY, CDR2 FYNNEI. This CDR3 reads CASMANQQETQYF. CDR3 DNA sequence: TGTGCCAGCATGGCCAACCAACAAGAGACCCAGTACTTC.

Notes on this clone: One junction end disagrees with the germline gene, perhaps due to a read error. The chain links TRBV9 to TRBJ2-1; tentatively, D is TRBD2 (7 bases). Germline V CDR1 and CDR2: SGDLS, YYNGEE. This CDR3 spans 17 amino acids. The CDR3 DNA reads TGCGCCAGCAGCGGCTTGGGGGGGGCGACAGGACGGGATGAGCAGTTCTTC. Protein: CASSGLGGATGRDEQFF.

The chain combines TRBV19 with TRBJ2-7; 7 bases fit TRBD1. With V trimmed by 3 bases and J by 4 bases, 6 bases remained unmatched. Germline V gives CDR1 LNHDA, CDR2 SQIVND (reference sequence). The CDR3 has 14 residues. CDR3 in amino acids: CASSIIGGGYEQYF. CDR3 nucleotides: TGTGCCAGTAGTATCATAGGGGGCGGATACGAGCAGTACTTC.

The chain links TRBV27 to TRBJ2-5; D is uncertain. Trimming left V 2 bases short and J 0 bases short, with 10 bases between. CDR1 and CDR2 (germline): MNHEY, SMNVEV (reference sequence). The CDR3 is 15 residues long. CDR3 amino acids: CASSLRYQDQETQYF. The CDR3 DNA is TGTGCCAGCAGTTTAAGGTACCAGGACCAAGAGACCCAGTACTTC.

V and J are TRBV6-2 or TRBV6-3 and TRBJ2-7; 10 bases match TRBD1. Losses at the gene ends were 5 bases for V and 2 bases for J; bases not matched to a gene: 15. CDR3 size: 18 residues. CDR1 MNHEY and CDR2 SVGEGT come from the germline V gene. The CDR3, as DNA: TGTGCCAGCAGTCTACCAACTGTTTCGGGACAGGGGACCTACGAGCAGTACTTC. It encodes CASSLPTVSGQGTYEQYF.

The chain carries TRBV10-2 and TRBJ2-7; the D is unclear. CDR3 length equals 12 residues. The V gene lost 3 bases and the J gene lost 1 base, with 4 bases spanning the gap. The germline V gene encodes CDR1 WSHSY and CDR2 SAAADI. Here the CDR3 DNA reads TGCGCCAGCAGTGAAGCTTCCTACGAGCAGTACTTC. Protein product: CASSEASYEQYF.

V gene TRBV11-3 combines with J gene TRBJ1-2; a possible D gene is TRBD1 (6 bases). The V end lost 5 bases, the J end lost 3 bases, and 10 bases lay between the germline ends. The CDR3 totals 13 residues. Germline-derived CDR1 and CDR2 are SGHNT and YENEEA. CDR3 in amino acids: CASSPRGYYGYTF. CDR3 coding DNA: TGTGCCAGCAGCCCCAGGGGATACTATGGCTACACCTTC.

V usage is TRBV10-3 and J usage is TRBJ2-3, with 11 bases matching TRBD1. The CDR3 length is 16 residues. CDR1 is ENHRY, CDR2 SYGVKD, per germline. V gave up 4 bases and J gave up 2 bases; unmatched junction bases: 5. The CDR3 region is CAISVGTGGVTDTQYF. The CDR3 bases are TGTGCCATCAGTGTCGGGACAGGGGGTGTCACAGATACGCAGTATTTT.

The V gene is TRBV6-5, the J gene TRBJ1-2; TRBD1 agrees at 8 bases. The germline V gene encodes CDR1 MNHEY and CDR2 SVGAGI. This CDR3 spans 13 amino acids. J gave up 4 bases and V 4 bases, and 2 bases lay outside the gene matches. This CDR3 is CASSSQGVYGYTF. The DNA for the CDR3 is TGTGCCAGCAGTTCACAGGGGGTCTATGGCTACACCTTC.

V gene TRBV6-4 combines with J gene TRBJ1-5; TRBD1 matches at 7 bases. The V segment lost 5 bases and the J segment 4 bases; nucleotides outside the gene matches: 14. The CDR3 is 17 amino acids. CDR1 MRHNA and CDR2 SNTAGT come from the germline V gene. CDR3 in DNA: TGTGCCAGCAGTACCCCCGGCAGCAGGGGGATGAATCAGCCCCAGCATTTT. Its translation is CASSTPGSRGMNQPQHF.